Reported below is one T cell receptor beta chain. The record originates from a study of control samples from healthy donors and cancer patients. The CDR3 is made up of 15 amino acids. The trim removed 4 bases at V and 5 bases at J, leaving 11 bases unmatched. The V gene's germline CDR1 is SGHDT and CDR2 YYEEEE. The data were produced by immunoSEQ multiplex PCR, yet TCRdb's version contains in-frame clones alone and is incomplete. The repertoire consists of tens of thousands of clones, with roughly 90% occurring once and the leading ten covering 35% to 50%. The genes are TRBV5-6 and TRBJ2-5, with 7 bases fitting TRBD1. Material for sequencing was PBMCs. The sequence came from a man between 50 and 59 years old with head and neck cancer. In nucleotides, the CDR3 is TGTGCCAGCAGCCCGGGACAGAGGGGAGAGGAGACCCAGTACTTC. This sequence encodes CASSPGQRGEETQYF.